The 24 T cell receptor beta chains in this list originate from one sample, sequenced in a study of blood T cell repertoires in COVID-19. Generated by immunoSEQ multiplex PCR, the TCRdb table keeps only in-frame clones and is missing some. The repertoire consists of about 210,000 clones, with about 92% occurring once and the leading ten covering under 1.5%. Specimen: peripheral blood. Every receptor here comes from a man aged 30 to 45 with acute or convalescent COVID-19.

The chain employs TRBV25-1 and TRBJ1-1, with a tentative D call TRBD1 (5 bases). CDR1 and CDR2 from the germline V gene are MGHDK and SYGVNS. Trimming shortened V by 1 base and J by 1 base, and 13 bases separated the two germline ends. The CDR3 is made up of 16 amino acids. CDR3 sequence: CASSESMGRANTEAFF. Here the CDR3 DNA reads TGTGCCAGCAGTGAATCGATGGGCAGGGCGAACACTGAAGCTTTCTTT.

The chain recombines TRBV11-2 with TRBJ2-5; TRBD2 matches 7 bases. V lost 4 bases, J lost 5 bases, and 10 bases stayed unmatched. This CDR3 has 15 residues. Germline CDR1 and CDR2: SGHAT and FQNNGV. CDR3 nucleotides: TGTGCCAGCAGCTCAACATCATCTAGCGGCGAGACCCAGTACTTC. Encoded protein: CASSSTSSSGETQYF.

The V and J genes are TRBV5-1 and TRBJ2-1; 12 bases agree with TRBD2. Germline V gene lookup returns CDR1 SGHRS and CDR2 YFSETQ. The CDR3 has 17 amino acids. Trimming took 2 bases from V and 0 from J; bases not matched to a gene: 3. The CDR3, as DNA: TGCGCCAGCAGCTTAACTAGCGGGAGGAGCTCCTACAATGAGCAGTTCTTC. Translated, it gives CASSLTSGRSSYNEQFF.

J is TRBJ1-2 and V is TRBV19, with a weak D call TRBD1 (5 bases). Germline CDR1 and CDR2: LNHDA and SQIVND (reference sequence). V lost 5 bases to trimming and J lost 5 bases, with 12 bases between them. This CDR3 has 13 residues. Here the CDR3 DNA reads TGTGCCAGTAGTCAGGGTCCTGGATATGGCTACACCTTC. Its protein is CASSQGPGYGYTF. The variable domain in full, with the rest retrieved from reference TRBV19 and TRBJ1-2, is DGGITQSPKYLFRKEGQNVTLSCEQNLNHDAMYWYRQDPGQGLRLIYYSQIVNDFQKGDIAEGYSVSREKKESFPLTVTSAQKNPTAFYLCASSQGPGYGYTFGSGTRLTVV.

The chain links TRBV6-5 to TRBJ2-1, with a possible D match to TRBD1 (5 bases). V lost 0 bases and J lost 9, with 9 bases in between. The CDR3 is 13 amino acids. Germline lookup yields CDR1 MNHEY and CDR2 SVGAGI. Here the CDR3 reads CASSYSRQLEQFF. In DNA, the CDR3 is TGTGCCAGCAGTTACTCCAGACAGCTTGAGCAGTTCTTC.

This rearrangement joins TRBV5-1 to TRBJ2-5; D possibly corresponds to TRBD2 (5 bases). V was shortened by 2 bases and J by 4 bases, with 15 bases between the two germline ends. Germline V gene sequence: CDR1 SGHRS, CDR2 YFSETQ. This CDR3 is built from 15 residues. CDR3 in DNA: TGCGCCAGCAGCTTCCTCTCCACGGGGTCAGAGACCCAGTACTTC. This sequence encodes CASSFLSTGSETQYF.

The chain couples TRBV19 to TRBJ2-4; weak D call: TRBD1 (6 bases). V was clipped by 6 bases and J by 7 bases, with 13 bases between them. The germline gives CDR1 LNHDA, CDR2 SQIVND (reference sequence). This CDR3 has 13 amino acids. In nucleotides, the CDR3 is TGTGCCAGTAGCTGGGAAACAGGGAACATTCAGTACTTC. Protein sequence: CASSWETGNIQYF.

V is TRBV6-6 and J is TRBJ1-5; no firm D call. The CDR3 consists of 15 residues. V lost 2 bases and J 8 bases, leaving 16 bases between the germline ends. Germline loops: CDR1 MNHNY, CDR2 SVGAGI (reference sequence). CDR3 in amino acids: CASSYERAVQKPQHF. The CDR3 bases are TGTGCCAGCAGTTACGAGCGGGCCGTGCAAAAGCCCCAGCATTTT.

This clone has only one observation. The rearrangement links TRBV27 to TRBJ1-2; 10 nucleotides agree with TRBD1. Germline loops: CDR1 MNHEY, CDR2 SMNVEV (reference sequence). This CDR3 is built from 16 residues. Trimming took 6 bases from V and 0 from J; bases not matched to a gene: 7. CDR3 sequence reads: CASRTGTGDPNYGYTF. The CDR3 DNA sequence: TGTGCCAGCAGGACCGGGACAGGGGATCCTAACTATGGCTACACCTTC.

The chain combines TRBV6-2 or TRBV6-3 with TRBJ1-1; D is perhaps TRBD1 (5 bases). The CDR3 runs to 16 residues. The germline CDR1 and CDR2 sequences are MNHEY and SVGEGT. V lost 1 base and J lost 1, with 13 bases in between. The CDR3 here is CASSYFRTRPNTEAFF. CDR3 coding DNA: TGTGCCAGCAGTTACTTCCGGACAAGACCGAACACTGAAGCTTTCTTT.

The chain employs TRBV9 and TRBJ2-1, with D perhaps matching TRBD2 (5 bases). The CDR3 is 13 amino acids. Germline V CDR1 and CDR2: SGDLS, YYNGEE. The V end lost 3 bases, the J end lost 6 bases, and 10 bases lay between the germline ends. The CDR3 bases are TGTGCCAGCAGCGAAGGGAGTCTCAATGAGCAGTTCTTC. Translated, it gives CASSEGSLNEQFF.

This clone was seen just once. This chain joins TRBV4-2 and TRBJ2-6; TRBD2 aligns across 13 bases. CDR3 size: 19 residues. Germline values: CDR1 LGHNA, CDR2 YNFKEQ. Trimming removed 3 bases from V and 4 bases from J; junction bases left unmatched: 9. This chain's CDR3 is CASSHELAGGPRGANVLTF. The DNA of the CDR3 is TGTGCCAGCAGCCATGAACTAGCGGGAGGGCCGCGGGGGGCCAACGTCCTGACTTTC.

The J gene is TRBJ2-2, the V gene TRBV5-1, with TRBD2 matching 7 bases. This CDR3 contains 17 residues. The junction had 9 bases not matched to a gene; V was cut back by 0 bases and J by 4 bases. CDR1 and CDR2 from the germline V gene are SGHRS and YFSETQ. The CDR3 reads CASSLAASGIPTGELFF. CDR3 sequence (DNA): TGCGCCAGCAGCTTGGCGGCTAGCGGAATACCCACCGGGGAGCTGTTTTTT.

The V call is TRBV28, the J call TRBJ2-7; TRBD2 is a possible D gene (5 bases). V lost 6 bases to trimming and J lost 2 bases, with 14 bases between them. Looked up from germline, CDR1 is MDHEN and CDR2 is SYDVKM. The CDR3 covers 14 residues. The CDR3 sequence: CASSGVMIAYEQYF. CDR3 bases: TGTGCCAGCAGCGGGGTCATGATCGCCTACGAGCAGTACTTC. The whole variable domain, filled in from reference TRBV28 and TRBJ2-7, reads DVKVTQSSRYLVKRTGEKVFLECVQDMDHENMFWYRQDPGLGLRLIYFSYDVKMKEKGDIPEGYSVSREKKERFSLILESASTNQTSMYLCASSGVMIAYEQYFGPGTRLTVT.

The chain links TRBV7-9 to TRBJ2-1, with 7 bases aligning to TRBD2. Germline V lookup: CDR1 SEHNR, CDR2 FQNEAQ (reference sequence). J gave up 3 bases and V 5 bases, and 10 bases lay outside the gene matches. This CDR3 region has 16 residues. The CDR3 here is CASSPGQRGGYNEQFF. The DNA of the CDR3 is TGTGCCAGCAGCCCGGGTCAGCGGGGCGGCTACAATGAGCAGTTCTTC.

The chain couples TRBV29-1 to TRBJ2-1, with D perhaps TRBD2 (5 bases). This CDR3 contains 13 residues. Germline assignment: CDR1 SQVTM and CDR2 ANQGSEA. Trimming left V 7 bases short and J 0 bases short, with 10 bases between. The CDR3 loop is CSGTRGSYNEQFF. In DNA, the CDR3 is TGCAGCGGTACCCGGGGCTCCTACAATGAGCAGTTCTTC.

The chain combines TRBV2 with TRBJ2-5; weak D call: TRBD1 (5 bases). V gave up 3 bases and J gave up 5 bases, with 7 bases separating them. The CDR3 runs to 12 residues. The germline V gene encodes CDR1 SNHLY and CDR2 FYNNEI. The CDR3 loop is CASSEDMETQYF. In DNA, the CDR3 is TGTGCCAGCAGTGAGGACATGGAGACCCAGTACTTC. The full variable domain, completed using reference TRBV2 and TRBJ2-5, is EPEVTQTPSHQVTQMGQEVILRCVPISNHLYFYWYRQILGQKVEFLVSFYNNEISEKSEIFDDQFSVERPDGSNFTLKIRSTKLEDSAMYFCASSEDMETQYFGPGTRLLVL.

The chain recombines TRBV15 with TRBJ1-1; tentatively, D is TRBD1 (5 bases). Germline V lookup: CDR1 LNHNV, CDR2 YYDKDF (reference sequence). The CDR3 extends over 13 amino acids. V lost 5 bases and J lost 1, with 8 bases in between. The CDR3 DNA follows: TGTGCCACCAGCGGCGACAGGAACACTGAAGCTTTCTTT. It specifies CATSGDRNTEAFF.

The chain uses TRBV3-1 (or the pseudogene TRBV3-2) and TRBJ2-7; D is possibly TRBD1 (5 bases). CDR1 and CDR2 (germline): LGHDT, YNNKEL (reference sequence). Trimming shortened V by 3 bases and J by 0 bases, and 12 bases separated the two germline ends. There are 15 residues in the CDR3. CDR3 bases: TGTGCCAGCAGCCAGACAGCGAGTAGCTCCTACGAGCAGTACTTC. It codes for CASSQTASSSYEQYF.

The CDR3 loop reads CASSPLISQETQYF. The CDR3 nucleotides are TGCGCCAGCAGCCCGTTAATCAGCCAAGAGACCCAGTACTTC. V is TRBV5-1 and J is TRBJ2-5, with D unresolved. V lost 4 bases, J lost 1 base, and 11 bases lay in between. The CDR3 is made up of 14 amino acids. The germline V gene encodes CDR1 SGHRS and CDR2 YFSETQ.

The J gene is TRBJ1-2, the V gene TRBV6-6; D is possibly TRBD1 (5 bases). CDR3 size: 14 residues. Germline V gene lookup returns CDR1 MNHNY and CDR2 SVGAGI (reference sequence). V dropped 0 bases and J dropped 6 bases, with 11 bases sitting between them. The CDR3 DNA sequence: TGTGCCAGCAGTTACTCCATACAGGCAGATGGCTACACCTTC. Protein: CASSYSIQADGYTF.

CDR3 loop: CATREGTGHDNEQFF. In nucleotides, the CDR3 is TGTGCGACCCGAGAAGGGACAGGGCATGACAATGAGCAGTTCTTC. V gene TRBV7-9 combines with J gene TRBJ2-1; 9 bases map to TRBD1. The germline V gene encodes CDR1 SEHNR and CDR2 FQNEAQ (reference sequence). The CDR3 is made up of 15 amino acids.

The CDR3 region is CASTESGSNEQYF. CDR3 bases: TGTGCCAGCACTGAGAGCGGGAGTAACGAGCAGTACTTC. The chain joins TRBV27 to TRBJ2-7; 8 nucleotides agree with TRBD2. The junction had 7 bases not matched to a gene; V was cut back by 7 bases and J by 5 bases. The CDR3 totals 13 residues. Per the germline V gene, CDR1 is MNHEY and CDR2 is SMNVEV (reference sequence).

This clone was found once. The DNA of the CDR3 is TGCGCCAGCAGCTGGGGGACAGCGAACACCGGGGAGCTGTTTTTT. It yields the protein CASSWGTANTGELFF. V usage is TRBV5-1 and J usage is TRBJ2-2, with 7 bases fitting TRBD1. J was trimmed by 0 bases and V by 3 bases; bases with no gene match: 2. The germline V gene has CDR1 SGHRS and CDR2 YFSETQ. The length of the CDR3 is 15 residues.